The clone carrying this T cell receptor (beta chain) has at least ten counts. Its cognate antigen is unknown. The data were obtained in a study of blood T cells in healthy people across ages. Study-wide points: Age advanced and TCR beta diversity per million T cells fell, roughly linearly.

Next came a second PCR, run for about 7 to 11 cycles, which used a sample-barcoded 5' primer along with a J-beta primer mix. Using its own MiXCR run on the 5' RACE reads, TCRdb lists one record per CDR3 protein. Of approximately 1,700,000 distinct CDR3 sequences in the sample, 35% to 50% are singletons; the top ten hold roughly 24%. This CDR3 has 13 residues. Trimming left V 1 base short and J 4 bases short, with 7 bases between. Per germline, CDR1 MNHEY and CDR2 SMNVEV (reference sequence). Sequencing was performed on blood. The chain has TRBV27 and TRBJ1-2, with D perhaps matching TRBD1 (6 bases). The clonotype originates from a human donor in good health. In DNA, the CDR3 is TGTGCCAGCAGTTTATTCAGGGGCTATGGCTACACCTTC. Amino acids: CASSLFRGYGYTF.